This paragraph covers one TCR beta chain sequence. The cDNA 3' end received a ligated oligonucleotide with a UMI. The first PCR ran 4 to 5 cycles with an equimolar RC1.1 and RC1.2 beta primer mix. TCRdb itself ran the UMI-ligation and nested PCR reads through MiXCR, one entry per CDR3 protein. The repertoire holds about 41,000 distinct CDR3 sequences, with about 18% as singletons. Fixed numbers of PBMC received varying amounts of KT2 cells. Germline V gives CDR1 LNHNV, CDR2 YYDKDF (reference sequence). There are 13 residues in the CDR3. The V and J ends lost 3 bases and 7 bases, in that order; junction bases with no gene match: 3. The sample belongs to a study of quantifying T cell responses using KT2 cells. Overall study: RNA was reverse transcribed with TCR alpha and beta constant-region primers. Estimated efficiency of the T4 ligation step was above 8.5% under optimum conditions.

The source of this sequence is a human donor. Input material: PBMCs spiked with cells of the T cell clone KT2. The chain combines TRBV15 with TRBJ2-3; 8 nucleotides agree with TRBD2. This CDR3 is CATSSGLAHTQYF. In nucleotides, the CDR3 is TGTGCCACCAGCAGCGGACTAGCTCATACGCAGTATTTT.